The 11 T cell receptor beta chains given below trace back to one sample, sequenced in a study of shared clonotypes between healthy human individuals. Produced via immunoSEQ multiplex PCR; TCRdb's table is partial and in-frame only. Of millions of clones in the sample, about 94% were seen once. Naivety among CD8 cells was defined by CD45RO negativity and positive CCR7 selection, thereby excluding terminally differentiated effector memory CD45RA+ cells. Sequencing used naive CD8+ T cells sorted from blood. These receptor sequences come from a young man in good health.

The gene calls are TRBV28 and TRBJ2-7, with TRBD2 matching 7 bases. The CDR3 is 14 amino acids. CDR1 and CDR2 from the germline V gene are MDHEN and SYDVKM. With V trimmed by 5 bases and J by 3 bases, 7 bases remained unmatched. Written as DNA, the CDR3 is TGTGCCAGCAGTCAAGCGGGGACCCTCTACGAGCAGTACTTC. Amino acid sequence: CASSQAGTLYEQYF.

V usage is TRBV27 and J usage is TRBJ2-6; 9 bases fit TRBD1. Germline lookup yields CDR1 MNHEY and CDR2 SMNVEV (reference sequence). Trimming cost V 5 bases and J 1 base; bases outside gene matches: 9. The CDR3 has 18 amino acids. The CDR3 sequence: CASSQGTGWGSGANVLTF. In nucleotides, the CDR3 is TGTGCCAGCAGTCAAGGGACAGGGTGGGGATCTGGGGCCAACGTCCTGACTTTC.

The chain employs TRBV11-2 and TRBJ2-3; no clear D gene. Per the germline V gene, CDR1 is SGHAT and CDR2 is FQNNGV. The V gene lost 5 bases and the J gene lost 6 bases, with 9 bases spanning the gap. The CDR3 is 12 amino acids. The DNA for the CDR3 is TGTGCCAGCAGCACCAGGATCGATACGCAGTATTTT. Amino acid sequence: CASSTRIDTQYF.

The sample holds one count of this clone. This rearrangement joins TRBV6-5 to TRBJ1-5; D not resolved. The CDR3 totals 15 residues. V lost 6 bases to trimming and J lost 5 bases, with 17 bases between them. Germline lookup yields CDR1 MNHEY and CDR2 SVGAGI. CDR3 DNA sequence: TGTGCCAGCAGCCGGACCGCCACCGTTTATCAGCCCCAGCATTTT. Protein product: CASSRTATVYQPQHF.

The CDR3 protein is CASSLADSNSPLHF. CDR3 bases: TGTGCCAGCAGTTTAGCGGACAGCAATTCACCCCTCCACTTT. The chain uses TRBV27 and TRBJ1-6; possibly TRBD1 for D (6 bases). The CDR3 has 14 amino acids. Germline V gives CDR1 MNHEY, CDR2 SMNVEV (reference sequence). V was cut by 2 bases and J by 7 bases, with 9 bases left in between.

CDR3 nucleotides: TGTGCCAGCAGCCCAAGACAGGGGATCAACGAGCAGTACTTC. Its translation is CASSPRQGINEQYF. J is TRBJ2-7 and V is TRBV11-1; TRBD1 agrees at 8 bases. After removal of 5 bases from V and 5 bases from J, the junction contained 8 bases not matched to a gene. CDR3 size: 14 residues. CDR1 is SGHAT, CDR2 FQDESV, per germline (reference sequence).

V gene TRBV5-4 combines with J gene TRBJ2-7; D might be TRBD1 (6 bases). Germline CDR1 and CDR2: SGHNT and YYREEE (reference sequence). The V end was cut by 0 bases, the J end by 2 bases, with 12 bases between. This CDR3 is built from 15 residues. In DNA form, the CDR3 reads TGTGCCAGCAGCTTGGACATGGGGGACACCTACGAGCAGTACTTC. Translation gives CASSLDMGDTYEQYF.

J is TRBJ2-7 and V is TRBV6-5; D perhaps matches TRBD1 (5 bases). The CDR3 has 14 residues. Germline V lookup: CDR1 MNHEY, CDR2 SVGAGI. Trimming cost V 6 bases and J 2 bases, with 14 bases left between them. As DNA, the CDR3 is TGTGCCAGCAGCTCGATGGGGCTTACCTACGAGCAGTACTTC. Protein: CASSSMGLTYEQYF.

The chain couples TRBV10-2 to TRBJ1-2, with 7 bases matching TRBD1. The germline CDR1 and CDR2 sequences are WSHSY and SAAADI. V trimming: 1 base; J trimming: 0 bases; junction bases outside the gene matches: 8. The CDR3 extends over 17 amino acids. CDR3 region: CASSEFPGQEANYGYTF. For the CDR3, the DNA is TGCGCCAGCAGTGAGTTTCCTGGACAGGAAGCTAACTATGGCTACACCTTC.

The chain uses TRBV7-2 and TRBJ2-7; no firm D call. The CDR3 is 13 amino acids. The ends were cut back, 4 bases at V and 2 bases at J, with 9 bases in the middle. Germline values: CDR1 SGHTA, CDR2 FQGNSA. The CDR3: CASSSAETYEQYF. DNA of the CDR3: TGTGCCAGCAGCTCCGCAGAAACCTACGAGCAGTACTTC. Combining the CDR3 with reference TRBV7-2 and TRBJ2-7 gives the whole variable domain GAGVSQSPSNKVTEKGKDVELRCDPISGHTALYWYRQSLGQGLEFLIYFQGNSAPDKSGLPSDRFSAERTGGSVSTLTIQRTQQEDSAVYLCASSSAETYEQYFGPGTRLTVT.

This chain connects TRBV27 to TRBJ1-6; D is perhaps TRBD1 (5 bases). The CDR3 extends over 15 amino acids. Germline CDR1 MNHEY, CDR2 SMNVEV (reference sequence). V was trimmed by 2 bases and J by 9 bases, leaving 14 bases between them. As DNA, the CDR3 is TGTGCCAGCAGTTTAGTCGGGGCAGCGGTTTCACCCCTCCACTTT. Translation gives CASSLVGAAVSPLHF.